This passage covers 3 T cell receptor beta chains from one sample sequenced in a study of T cell responses to AZD1222 COVID-19 vaccine. The method was immunoSEQ multiplex PCR; TCRdb's version includes in-frame clones alone and lacks a portion of them. The profile shows about 93,000 clones, roughly nine tenths of them singletons. The sequences come from peripheral blood, collected 28 days after the second AZD1222 dose. The receptors were sampled from an adult who received the AZD1222 COVID-19 vaccine.

The rearrangement joins TRBV2 to TRBJ2-3; 7 bases map to TRBD2. V lost 4 bases, J lost 4 bases, and 8 bases stayed unmatched. Germline CDR1 is SNHLY and CDR2 is FYNNEI. This CDR3 is 15 amino acids long. The CDR3 DNA follows: TGTGCCAGCAGTGGGACTAGTCTTGGGGCAGATACGCAGTATTTT. Protein product: CASSGTSLGADTQYF.

This chain joins TRBV7-3 and TRBJ2-3; 13 bases match TRBD2. V trimming: 5 bases; J trimming: 4 bases; junction bases outside the gene matches: 6. Per germline, CDR1 SGHTA and CDR2 FQGTGA. This CDR3 has 16 residues. The CDR3 nucleotides read TGTGCCAGCAGCCCACTTGGACTAGCGGGAGCAGATACGCAGTATTTT. It is translated as CASSPLGLAGADTQYF.

V gene TRBV27 combines with J gene TRBJ1-2, with 7 bases fitting TRBD1. CDR1 MNHEY and CDR2 SMNVEV come from the germline V gene (reference sequence). This CDR3 contains 13 residues. The J segment lost 4 bases and the V segment lost 5 bases, leaving 4 bases of the junction unmatched. The chain's CDR3 is CASSGGTVYGYTF. The CDR3 DNA reads as TGTGCCAGCAGTGGAGGGACAGTCTATGGCTACACCTTC.